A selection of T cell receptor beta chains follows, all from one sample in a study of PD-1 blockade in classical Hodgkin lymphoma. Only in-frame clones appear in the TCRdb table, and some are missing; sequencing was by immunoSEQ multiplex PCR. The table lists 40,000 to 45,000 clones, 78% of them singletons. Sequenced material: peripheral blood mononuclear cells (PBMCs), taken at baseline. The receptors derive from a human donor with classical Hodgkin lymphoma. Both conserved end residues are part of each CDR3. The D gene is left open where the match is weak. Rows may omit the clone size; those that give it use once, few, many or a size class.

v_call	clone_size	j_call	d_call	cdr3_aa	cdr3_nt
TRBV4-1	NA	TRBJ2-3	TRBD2	CASSQTGTSGPRDTQYF	TGCGCCAGCAGCCAAACAGGGACTAGCGGACCTAGGGATACGCAGTATTTT
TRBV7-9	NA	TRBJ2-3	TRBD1	CASSLYRGGQYF	TGTGCCAGCAGCCTATACAGGGGCGGGCAGTATTTT
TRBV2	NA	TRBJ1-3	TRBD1	CASRGGASGNTIYF	TGTGCCAGCAGAGGGGGCGCCTCTGGAAACACCATATATTTT
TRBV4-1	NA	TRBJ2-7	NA	CASSQIRGEQYF	TGCGCCAGCAGCCAGATACGGGGGGAGCAGTACTTC
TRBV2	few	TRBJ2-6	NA	CASSGYLAGTWGSGANVLTF	TGTGCCAGCAGTGGGTATCTCGCCGGGACATGGGGCTCTGGGGCCAACGTCCTGACTTTC
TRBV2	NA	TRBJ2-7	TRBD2	CASSIGLAGRIGSYEQYF	TGTGCCAGCAGTATCGGACTAGCGGGGAGGATCGGCTCCTACGAGCAGTACTTC
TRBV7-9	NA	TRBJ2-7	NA	CASSLAFEGQYF	TGTGCCAGCAGCTTGGCCTTTGAGGGGCAGTACTTC
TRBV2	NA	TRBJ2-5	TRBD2	CASEGLAGAVDPFQETQYF	TGTGCCAGCGAGGGACTAGCGGGGGCCGTAGATCCCTTCCAAGAGACCCAGTACTTC
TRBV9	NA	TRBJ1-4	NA	CASSPRRWSGKLFF	TGTGCCAGCAGCCCCCGGAGATGGTCGGGAAAACTGTTTTTT
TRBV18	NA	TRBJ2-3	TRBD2	CASSPLASGGRTDTQYF	TGTGCCAGCTCACCACTCGCTAGCGGGGGTCGCACAGATACGCAGTATTTT
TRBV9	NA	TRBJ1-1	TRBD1	CASSVAGTGDTEAFF	TGTGCCAGCAGCGTAGCCGGGACAGGGGACACTGAAGCTTTCTTT
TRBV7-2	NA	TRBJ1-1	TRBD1	CASSLGGQGSAFF	TGTGCCAGCAGCTTAGGGGGACAGGGATCAGCTTTCTTT
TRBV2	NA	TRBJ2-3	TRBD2	CASQAISGGPDTQYF	TGTGCCAGCCAAGCCATTAGCGGGGGGCCAGATACGCAGTATTTT
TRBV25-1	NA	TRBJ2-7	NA	CASSEDYEQYF	TGTGCCAGCAGTGAGGACTACGAGCAGTACTTC
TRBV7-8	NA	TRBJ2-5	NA	CASSSWTGLLAQYF	TGTGCCAGCAGCTCTTGGACGGGATTACTGGCCCAGTACTTC
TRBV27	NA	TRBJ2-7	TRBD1	CASSPWTGMVYEQYF	TGTGCCAGCAGCCCCTGGACAGGGATGGTCTACGAGCAGTACTTC
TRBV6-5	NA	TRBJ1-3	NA	CASSYSTGMAGNTIYF	TGTGCCAGCAGTTACAGTACCGGCATGGCGGGAAACACCATATATTTT